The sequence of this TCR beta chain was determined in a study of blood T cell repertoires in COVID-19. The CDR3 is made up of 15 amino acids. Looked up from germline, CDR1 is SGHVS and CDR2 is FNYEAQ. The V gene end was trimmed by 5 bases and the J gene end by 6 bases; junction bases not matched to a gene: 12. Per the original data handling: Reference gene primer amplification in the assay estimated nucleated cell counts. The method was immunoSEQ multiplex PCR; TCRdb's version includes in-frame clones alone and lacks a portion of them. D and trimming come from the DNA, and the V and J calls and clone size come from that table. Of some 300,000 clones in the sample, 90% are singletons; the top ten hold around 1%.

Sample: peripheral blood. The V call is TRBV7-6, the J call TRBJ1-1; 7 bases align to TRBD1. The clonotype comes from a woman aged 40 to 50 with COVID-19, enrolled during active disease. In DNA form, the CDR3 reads TGTGCCAGCAGCCAGGTGGCGGGACAGAGACCTGAAGCTTTCTTT. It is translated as CASSQVAGQRPEAFF. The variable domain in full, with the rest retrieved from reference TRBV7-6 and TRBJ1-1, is GAGVSQSPRYKVTKRGQDVALRCDPISGHVSLYWYRQALGQGPEFLTYFNYEAQQDKSGLPNDRFSAERPEGSISTLTIQRTEQRDSAMYRCASSQVAGQRPEAFFGQGTRLTVV.